This paragraph reports one T cell receptor beta chain. Its antigen is still unknown. This CDR3 contains 17 residues. V lost 3 bases to trimming and J lost 4 bases; unmatched junction nucleotides: 12. Germline V gene lookup returns CDR1 MDHEN and CDR2 SYDVKM. This sample stems from a study of siplizumab effects on memory and regulatory T cells. Regarding the study as a whole: Proliferating CD4+ or CD8+ clones, roughly 80-95% of them, lacked an assignable naive or memory phenotype. It was never confirmed that proliferating Tregs from siplizumab cultures were suppressive. The alloresponse seemed to draw substantially on naive T cells, which appeared more diverse than memory cells.

Each sample yielded roughly 9.3 x 10^4 assayed TCR templates. TCRdb's table, derived via immunoSEQ multiplex PCR, lists solely in-frame clones and lacks some. The profile shows 100,000 or so clones, roughly 95% of them singletons. The clonotype was recovered from a human donor in good health. The gene calls are TRBV28 and TRBJ1-5; 7 nucleotides line up with TRBD1. What was sequenced was non-Treg CD4+ T cells sorted from blood. The CDR3 spells CASSFFRTGSGNQPQHF. In DNA form, the CDR3 reads TGTGCCAGCAGTTTTTTTAGGACAGGTAGTGGGAATCAGCCCCAGCATTTT.